A selection of T cell receptor beta chains follows, all from one sample in a study of T-cell reconstitution after alpha-beta-depleted transplantation in children. Via MiXCR, TCRdb re-called the PCR reads, giving one row per CDR3 protein. The top ten clones hold roughly 0.84% of a sample with approximately 650,000 distinct CDR3 sequences, about an eighth of them seen once. Material: PBMCs, obtained before TCRalphabeta/CD19-depleted stem cell transplant. These receptors came from a girl aged 2-10 years with congenital amegakaryocytic thrombocytopenia, due to receive a stem cell transplant. CDR3s include the opening cysteine and the closing phenylalanine or tryptophan. The order of the fields is V gene, D gene, J gene, clone size, CDR3 protein, CDR3 DNA. The D gene is left open where the match is weak. Size tells how often a clone was seen (once, few, many) or the class of an expanded clone, and some rows leave it out.

V gene: TRBV12-3/TRBV12-4; D gene: -; J gene: TRBJ1-5; clone size: -; CDR3 protein: CASSLESVGRNQPQHF; CDR3 DNA: TGTGCCAGCAGCTTGGAGAGTGTAGGCCGCAATCAGCCCCAGCATTTT
V gene: TRBV7-3; D gene: -; J gene: TRBJ2-7; clone size: many; CDR3 protein: CASSLDGGTYEQYF; CDR3 DNA: TGTGCCAGCAGCTTAGATGGCGGAACCTACGAGCAGTACTTC
V gene: TRBV20-1; D gene: -; J gene: TRBJ1-6; clone size: many; CDR3 protein: CSASMVSIFGSPLHF; CDR3 DNA: TGCAGTGCTAGTATGGTGTCCATTTTCGGATCACCCCTCCACTTT
V gene: TRBV15; D gene: -; J gene: TRBJ2-5; clone size: -; CDR3 protein: CATSIRRLQETQYF; CDR3 DNA: TGTGCCACCAGCATCCGGAGACTGCAAGAGACCCAGTACTTC
V gene: TRBV7-8; D gene: -; J gene: TRBJ1-2; clone size: many; CDR3 protein: CASSFFGTMARDYGYTF; CDR3 DNA: TGTGCCAGCAGCTTCTTCGGGACTATGGCCCGGGACTATGGCTACACCTTC
V gene: TRBV27; D gene: -; J gene: TRBJ2-7; clone size: few; CDR3 protein: CASSKGVTSTEQYF; CDR3 DNA: TGTGCCAGCTCCAAGGGGGTAACTAGTACCGAGCAGTACTTC
V gene: TRBV5-1; D gene: -; J gene: TRBJ2-3; clone size: many; CDR3 protein: CASSPVSHTDTQYF; CDR3 DNA: TGCGCCAGCAGCCCCGTTTCACACACAGATACGCAGTATTTT
V gene: TRBV18; D gene: -; J gene: TRBJ1-4; clone size: few; CDR3 protein: CASSPVVSTNEKLFF; CDR3 DNA: TGTGCCAGCTCACCAGTCGTGTCAACTAATGAAAAACTGTTTTTT
V gene: TRBV10-3; D gene: TRBD1; J gene: TRBJ2-3; clone size: many; CDR3 protein: CAISGGQFTDTQYF; CDR3 DNA: TGTGCCATCAGTGGGGGACAGTTCACAGATACGCAGTATTTT
V gene: TRBV28; D gene: -; J gene: TRBJ2-2; clone size: -; CDR3 protein: CASSLWRLNTGELFF; CDR3 DNA: TGTGCCAGCAGTTTATGGAGACTGAACACCGGGGAGCTGTTTTTT
V gene: TRBV29-1; D gene: -; J gene: TRBJ1-1; clone size: few; CDR3 protein: CSVVEGVTNTEAFF; CDR3 DNA: TGCAGCGTCGTAGAAGGGGTTACGAACACTGAAGCTTTCTTT
V gene: TRBV29-1; D gene: -; J gene: TRBJ2-4; clone size: -; CDR3 protein: CSVEPPGAKNIQYF; CDR3 DNA: TGCAGCGTTGAGCCGCCCGGGGCCAAAAACATTCAGTACTTC
V gene: TRBV5-1; D gene: TRBD2; J gene: TRBJ2-1; clone size: many; CDR3 protein: CASSLTLADYNEQFF; CDR3 DNA: TGCGCCAGCAGCTTGACACTAGCGGACTACAATGAGCAGTTCTTC
V gene: TRBV20-1; D gene: -; J gene: TRBJ2-5; clone size: many; CDR3 protein: CSSTIPNQETQYF; CDR3 DNA: TGCAGTTCCACGATACCGAACCAAGAGACCCAGTACTTC
V gene: TRBV3-1; D gene: -; J gene: TRBJ2-5; clone size: -; CDR3 protein: CASSQNGNKETQYF; CDR3 DNA: TGTGCCAGCAGCCAAAACGGGAACAAAGAGACCCAGTACTTC
V gene: TRBV15; D gene: TRBD2; J gene: TRBJ2-5; clone size: -; CDR3 protein: CATSRERAGGPIGRETQYF; CDR3 DNA: TGTGCCACCAGCAGAGAACGAGCGGGAGGGCCGATAGGTCGGGAGACCCAGTACTTC
V gene: TRBV20-1; D gene: -; J gene: TRBJ2-7; clone size: many; CDR3 protein: CSARVRQDLSYEQYF; CDR3 DNA: TGCAGTGCTAGAGTGAGACAGGACCTGTCCTACGAGCAGTACTTC
V gene: TRBV7-9; D gene: -; J gene: TRBJ1-1; clone size: many; CDR3 protein: CASRGALNTEAFF; CDR3 DNA: TGTGCCAGCAGGGGGGCTTTGAACACTGAAGCTTTCTTT
V gene: TRBV25-1; D gene: -; J gene: TRBJ1-1; clone size: -; CDR3 protein: CATKGGTEAFF; CDR3 DNA: TGTGCCACCAAGGGGGGTACTGAAGCTTTCTTT
V gene: TRBV12-3/TRBV12-4; D gene: -; J gene: TRBJ1-6; clone size: many; CDR3 protein: CASSFRRRSSPLHF; CDR3 DNA: TGTGCCAGCAGTTTTCGCAGGCGGTCCTCACCCCTCCACTTT
V gene: TRBV4-2; D gene: -; J gene: TRBJ2-7; clone size: few; CDR3 protein: CASSQSPAKYETASSEQYF; CDR3 DNA: TGTGCCAGCAGCCAATCCCCGGCAAAGTATGAGACAGCCTCAAGCGAGCAGTACTTC
V gene: TRBV20-1; D gene: -; J gene: TRBJ1-1; clone size: few; CDR3 protein: CSAEEVAGDTEAFF; CDR3 DNA: TGCAGTGCTGAGGAGGTCGCAGGGGACACTGAAGCTTTCTTT
V gene: TRBV7-3; D gene: -; J gene: TRBJ2-3; clone size: many; CDR3 protein: CASSLGTYGTSTDTQYF; CDR3 DNA: TGTGCCAGCAGCTTAGGGACGTACGGGACTAGCACAGATACGCAGTATTTT
V gene: TRBV12-3/TRBV12-4; D gene: TRBD1; J gene: TRBJ2-7; clone size: many; CDR3 protein: CASSPTTGTGSYEQYF; CDR3 DNA: TGTGCCAGCAGTCCGACTACCGGGACAGGGTCCTACGAGCAGTACTTC
V gene: TRBV12-3/TRBV12-4; D gene: -; J gene: TRBJ2-3; clone size: many; CDR3 protein: CASRPFRDTQYF; CDR3 DNA: TGTGCCAGCCGCCCCTTTCGAGATACGCAGTATTTT
V gene: TRBV24-1; D gene: -; J gene: TRBJ2-1; clone size: many; CDR3 protein: CATSDRGEQFF; CDR3 DNA: TGTGCCACCAGTGACAGGGGTGAGCAGTTCTTC
V gene: TRBV29-1; D gene: -; J gene: TRBJ1-1; clone size: many; CDR3 protein: CSVGDPGNTEAFF; CDR3 DNA: TGCAGCGTTGGAGACCCTGGAAACACTGAAGCTTTCTTT
V gene: TRBV12-3/TRBV12-4; D gene: -; J gene: TRBJ1-1; clone size: -; CDR3 protein: CASSFGNLMNTEAFF; CDR3 DNA: TGTGCCAGCAGTTTTGGTAATCTCATGAACACTGAAGCTTTCTTT
V gene: TRBV27; D gene: TRBD1; J gene: TRBJ2-1; clone size: many; CDR3 protein: CASRRRQGPNNEQFF; CDR3 DNA: TGTGCCAGCAGAAGGAGACAGGGGCCCAACAATGAGCAGTTCTTC
V gene: TRBV4-1; D gene: TRBD2; J gene: TRBJ2-7; clone size: few; CDR3 protein: CASSLKLRERVYEQYF; CDR3 DNA: TGCGCCAGCAGCCTCAAACTGCGGGAGAGGGTGTACGAGCAGTACTTC
V gene: TRBV20-1; D gene: -; J gene: TRBJ2-1; clone size: many; CDR3 protein: CSATPGRGLSNEQFF; CDR3 DNA: TGCAGTGCTACCCCGGGGAGGGGGCTTTCCAATGAGCAGTTCTTC